This is a list of T cell receptor beta chains from one sample in a study of blood T cell repertoires in COVID-19. Clones were sequenced by immunoSEQ multiplex PCR, and TCRdb holds only the in-frame ones, with some missing. The data contain around 380,000 clones, around 84% of them singletons. The sequenced material came from peripheral blood. The source of these receptors is a human donor with acute or convalescent COVID-19. The donor label of this sample is uncertain. Each CDR3 is given with its conserved first and last residue. Fields, in order: V gene, J gene, clone size, D gene, CDR3 protein, CDR3 DNA. The D gene is left open where the match is weak. A clone size is listed for some rows: how often the clone was seen (once, few, many), or a class if it is expanded.

v_gene: TRBV14
j_gene: TRBJ2-3
abundance: NA
d_gene: NA
CDR3aa: CASSRQGTGTDTQYF
CDR3nt: TGTGCCAGCAGCCGCCAGGGGACGGGCACAGATACGCAGTATTTT

v_gene: TRBV15
j_gene: TRBJ2-2
abundance: NA
d_gene: NA
CDR3aa: CATSSGALLRGTGELFF
CDR3nt: TGTGCCACCAGCAGCGGAGCCCTATTACGGGGCACCGGGGAGCTGTTTTTT

v_gene: TRBV28
j_gene: TRBJ1-5
abundance: NA
d_gene: TRBD1
CDR3aa: CASTGQTIQPQHF
CDR3nt: TGTGCCAGCACGGGACAGACTATTCAGCCCCAGCATTTT

v_gene: TRBV6-2/TRBV6-3
j_gene: TRBJ1-5
abundance: NA
d_gene: TRBD1
CDR3aa: CASSSGTGGIWVQPQHF
CDR3nt: TGTGCCAGCAGTTCCGGGACAGGGGGCATTTGGGTTCAGCCCCAGCATTTT

v_gene: TRBV11-2
j_gene: TRBJ1-1
abundance: NA
d_gene: TRBD1
CDR3aa: CASSPPSTGRAEAFF
CDR3nt: TGTGCCAGCAGCCCACCATCGACAGGGCGAGCTGAAGCTTTCTTT

v_gene: TRBV6-1
j_gene: TRBJ1-5
abundance: NA
d_gene: TRBD1
CDR3aa: CASSGTGLSSNQPQHF
CDR3nt: TGTGCCAGCAGTGGGACAGGGTTAAGTAGCAATCAGCCCCAGCATTTT

v_gene: TRBV6-5
j_gene: TRBJ1-1
abundance: NA
d_gene: TRBD1
CDR3aa: CASRLGQMNTEAFF
CDR3nt: TGTGCCAGCAGACTGGGACAGATGAACACTGAAGCTTTCTTT

v_gene: TRBV19
j_gene: TRBJ1-2
abundance: NA
d_gene: NA
CDR3aa: CASSPRDTHYGYTF
CDR3nt: TGTGCCAGTAGTCCCAGGGACACCCACTATGGCTACACCTTC

v_gene: TRBV10-2
j_gene: TRBJ2-7
abundance: NA
d_gene: NA
CDR3aa: CASSEFSTVSYEQYF
CDR3nt: TGCGCCAGCAGTGAGTTCAGTACCGTCTCCTACGAGCAGTACTTC

v_gene: TRBV28
j_gene: TRBJ1-1
abundance: few
d_gene: NA
CDR3aa: CASSLDYQGTEAFF
CDR3nt: TGTGCCAGCAGTTTAGACTACCAAGGGACTGAAGCTTTCTTT

v_gene: TRBV7-2
j_gene: TRBJ1-2
abundance: NA
d_gene: NA
CDR3aa: CASSPQPGLYGYTF
CDR3nt: TGTGCCAGCAGCCCGCAGCCGGGACTCTATGGCTACACCTTC

v_gene: TRBV6-1
j_gene: TRBJ1-2
abundance: NA
d_gene: NA
CDR3aa: CASSEAQQGTYGYTF
CDR3nt: TGTGCCAGCAGTGAAGCCCAACAGGGAACCTATGGCTACACCTTC

v_gene: TRBV6-5
j_gene: TRBJ1-5
abundance: NA
d_gene: NA
CDR3aa: CATLPVGGYNQPQHF
CDR3nt: TGTGCCACCTTGCCAGTGGGGGGGTACAATCAGCCCCAGCATTTT

v_gene: TRBV7-9
j_gene: TRBJ2-3
abundance: NA
d_gene: TRBD1
CDR3aa: CASSGLRQGRTDTQYF
CDR3nt: TGTGCCAGCAGCGGGTTGCGACAGGGTAGGACAGATACGCAGTATTTT

v_gene: TRBV6-5
j_gene: TRBJ2-3
abundance: NA
d_gene: NA
CDR3aa: CASSTHRNTDTQYF
CDR3nt: TGTGCCAGCAGTACACACCGAAACACAGATACGCAGTATTTT

v_gene: TRBV7-6
j_gene: TRBJ2-2
abundance: NA
d_gene: TRBD2
CDR3aa: CASSFIAGSNTGELFF
CDR3nt: TGTGCCAGCAGCTTCATAGCGGGATCGAACACCGGGGAGCTGTTTTTT

v_gene: TRBV7-9
j_gene: TRBJ1-5
abundance: few
d_gene: TRBD1
CDR3aa: CASSLSEDRGAQPQHF
CDR3nt: TGTGCCAGCAGCTTAAGCGAGGACAGGGGTGCTCAGCCCCAGCATTTT

v_gene: TRBV6-1
j_gene: TRBJ1-1
abundance: NA
d_gene: NA
CDR3aa: CASSERIGALNTEAFF
CDR3nt: TGTGCCAGCAGTGAAAGGATAGGGGCTCTGAACACTGAAGCTTTCTTT

v_gene: TRBV2
j_gene: TRBJ2-3
abundance: NA
d_gene: NA
CDR3aa: CASRRQGQGTDTQYF
CDR3nt: TGTGCCAGCAGGAGGCAGGGGCAGGGCACAGATACGCAGTATTTT